This record looks at one T cell receptor (beta chain) sequence and its context. The antigen is not known. Trimming removed 5 bases at V and 6 bases at J, with 16 bases between. CDR3 size: 14 residues. CDR1 and CDR2 from the germline V gene are SNHLY and FYNNEI. A multiplex PCR was run with 60 Vbeta primers and 13 Jbeta primers. Profiling relied on immunoSEQ multiplex PCR, and the TCRdb table lists in-frame clones only, not all of them. This sample yields about 160,000 clones, of which roughly 77% are seen a single time; approximately 2.1% belongs to the top ten. This record comes from a study of cytomegalovirus exposure and HLA in healthy donors. Regarding the study as a whole: Presence/absence analyses supposed approximately even sequencing depth among donors.

This sequence joins TRBV2 and TRBJ1-1; tentatively, D is TRBD1 (6 bases). The sample consisted of PBMCs. The clonotype comes from a woman younger than 35 in good health and CMV-seronegative. DNA for the CDR3: TGTGCCAGCAGTACCTACCAGGGGCGCGCTGAAGCTTTCTTT. Its protein product is CASSTYQGRAEAFF.